A selection of T cell receptor beta chains follows, all from one sample in a study of OX40 agonist ivuxolimab in advanced cancers. The data were produced by immunoSEQ multiplex PCR, yet TCRdb's version contains in-frame clones alone and is incomplete. The table shows more than 25,000 clones, with around 88% occurring only once. The source was CD4+ or CD8+ T cells sorted from blood, collected in a trial of the OX40 agonist ivuxolimab. The receptors here all came from an adult with an advanced solid tumor such as melanoma, head and neck, liver or kidney cancer. The CDR3 runs from the conserved cysteine through the conserved F or W. Fields, in order: V gene, D gene, J gene, clone size, CDR3 DNA, CDR3 protein. The D gene is left open where the match is weak. Not all rows give a size; the values are once, few, many and, for expanded clones, a class.

>TRBV13|NA|TRBJ2-7|NA
TGTGCCAGCAGCTTAGGTCCCGGGCCCTACGAGCAGTACTTC
CASSLGPGPYEQYF
>TRBV9|NA|TRBJ2-7|NA
TGTGCCAGCAGCCACGGTGGTACCGAGGGGGGCGAGCAGTACTTC
CASSHGGTEGGEQYF
>TRBV29-1|TRBD1|TRBJ2-6|NA
TGCAGCGTTGAAGGGACAGGGGACCTCTCTGGGGCCAACGTCCTGACTTTC
CSVEGTGDLSGANVLTF
>TRBV10-1|TRBD2|TRBJ2-7|NA
TGCGCCAGCAGTGACCCGGGACTAGCGGCCTTATACGAGCAGTACTTC
CASSDPGLAALYEQYF
>TRBV7-9|NA|TRBJ1-5|few
TGTGCCAGCAGTACCGACAGCATTCAGCCCCAGCATTTT
CASSTDSIQPQHF
>TRBV7-2|TRBD1|TRBJ1-5|NA
TGTGCCAGCAGCTTAGAGGCGGTCGGGGACAGGTGGCAGCCCCAGCATTTT
CASSLEAVGDRWQPQHF
>TRBV30|NA|TRBJ2-7|NA
TGTGCCTGGCGCCTCAGGGATAACTACGAGCAGTACTTC
CAWRLRDNYEQYF
>TRBV7-8|TRBD1|TRBJ2-6|NA
TGTGCCAGCAGCACCCGACAGGGTGGACACTCTGGGGCCAACGTCCTGACTTTC
CASSTRQGGHSGANVLTF
>TRBV27|NA|TRBJ2-7|NA
TGTGCCAGCAGACGGGGCCACGAGCAGTACTTC
CASRRGHEQYF
>TRBV7-2|NA|TRBJ1-1|NA
TGTGCCAGCAGCTTAGTGGGGTCGGGGAACACTGAAGCTTTCTTT
CASSLVGSGNTEAFF
>TRBV27|TRBD2|TRBJ2-1|NA
TGTGCCAGCAGGGGGGGGACTAGTCACTACAATGAGCAGTTCTTC
CASRGGTSHYNEQFF
>TRBV2|NA|TRBJ1-2|NA
TGTGCCAGCAGTGTAGGGTTAATCAGTTTGAACTATGGCTACACCTTC
CASSVGLISLNYGYTF
>TRBV7-9|NA|TRBJ2-1|NA
TGTGCCAGCAGCTTTTGGAAGAAATGGGTTCTTGAGCAGTTCTTC
CASSFWKKWVLEQFF
>TRBV2|NA|TRBJ2-1|NA
TGTGCCAGCAATCACCCCCACTACAATGAGCAGTTCTTC
CASNHPHYNEQFF
>TRBV21-1|NA|TRBJ1-5|NA
TGTGCCAGCAGGCGTATAGGACGGATGAATAGCAATCAGCCCCAGCATTTT
CASRRIGRMNSNQPQHF
>TRBV2|TRBD2|TRBJ2-3|NA
TGTGCCAGCAGTAGACTAGCGGGAGAGACGCAGTATTTT
CASSRLAGETQYF
>TRBV29-1|TRBD1|TRBJ1-2|NA
TGCAGCGTTGTTAGGCAGGGGGCCCCATCTCACTATGGCTACACCTTC
CSVVRQGAPSHYGYTF
>TRBV6-5|NA|TRBJ1-1|NA
TGTGCCAGCAGTCTTACAGGGACTGAAGCTTTCTTT
CASSLTGTEAFF
>TRBV7-3|TRBD2|TRBJ2-5|NA
TGTGCCAGCAGCCCGACTAGCGGGAGTGGCGAGACCCAGTACTTC
CASSPTSGSGETQYF
>TRBV7-8|NA|TRBJ1-1|NA
TGTGCCAGCAGCGCCCCCGGCGGGGCGGAAGCTTTCTTT
CASSAPGGAEAFF
>TRBV28|TRBD2|TRBJ2-1|NA
TGTGCCAGCAGCCTGCCGGACGGGACTAGGTCATTCAATGAGCAGTTCTTC
CASSLPDGTRSFNEQFF
>TRBV7-9|NA|TRBJ1-4|NA
TGTGCCAGCAGCTTTGGACATACTGGGGGAGTGGAAAAACTGTTTTTT
CASSFGHTGGVEKLFF
>TRBV6-5|NA|TRBJ1-2|NA
TGTGCCAGCAGTTACGGGGTAACGCCAGCTAACTATGGCTACACCTTC
CASSYGVTPANYGYTF
>TRBV7-2|TRBD2|TRBJ2-7|few
TGTGCCAGCAGCTTAGTTGCACTAGCGGGAGAGGGGGAGCAGTACTTC
CASSLVALAGEGEQYF
>TRBV6-1|TRBD2|TRBJ2-7|NA
TGTGCCAGCAGCGAACTAGCGGGACGGTCCTACGAGCAGTACTTC
CASSELAGRSYEQYF
>TRBV28|NA|TRBJ1-4|NA
TGTGCCAGCAGTTTCCCGGCAGACACTAATGAAAAACTGTTTTTT
CASSFPADTNEKLFF
>TRBV7-3|NA|TRBJ2-3|once
TGTGCCAGCAGCTTAATGGACCAGACTATAGATACGCAGTATTTT
CASSLMDQTIDTQYF
>TRBV20-1|NA|TRBJ1-5|NA
TGCAGTGCTAGCAATCAGCCCCGGCATTTT
CSASNQPRHF
>TRBV27|NA|TRBJ1-2|NA
TGTGCCAGCAGTCCCTCGTCCGCTAACTATGGCTACACCTTC
CASSPSSANYGYTF
>TRBV2|NA|TRBJ2-1|NA
TGTGCCAGCACCGCACGGAACAATGAGCAGTTCTTC
CASTARNNEQFF
>TRBV5-3|TRBD2|TRBJ2-7|NA
TGTGCCAGAGTTCGGGACGCCTGGGCTTGGAGCGGGAGGTCGAACTTC
CARVRDAWAWSGRSNF
>TRBV7-9|NA|TRBJ1-6|NA
TGTGCCAGCAGCCCCCTCCTCACACGACATAATTCACCCCTCCACTTT
CASSPLLTRHNSPLHF
>TRBV12-2|NA|TRBJ2-1|once
TGTGCAAGTCGCTTAGTATGGCCTAGTGCCGATGAGCAGTTCTTC
CASRLVWPSADEQFF
>TRBV6-5|TRBD1|TRBJ2-2|few
TGTGCCAGCACCTCGACAGGGTTGAACACCGGGGAGCTGTTTTTT
CASTSTGLNTGELFF
>TRBV4-2|NA|TRBJ1-5|NA
TGTGCCAGCAGCCAAGATGTAGGTTACAATCAGCCCCAGCATTTT
CASSQDVGYNQPQHF
>TRBV28|NA|TRBJ1-1|NA
TGTGCCAGCTTTAGGTGGTCTACTGAAGCTTTCTTT
CASFRWSTEAFF
>TRBV29-1|NA|TRBJ2-7|NA
TGCAGCGTTTGGACGGAAAACTACGAGCAGTACTTC
CSVWTENYEQYF
>TRBV6-5|NA|TRBJ2-3|NA
TGTGCCAGCAGTTACTCGAGTAGGGGCACAGATACGCAGTATTTT
CASSYSSRGTDTQYF
>TRBV30|TRBD1|TRBJ2-7|NA
TGTGCCATTGAAGGGGACAGGGCCTACGAGCAGTACTTC
CAIEGDRAYEQYF
>TRBV13|TRBD2|TRBJ2-5|NA
TGTGCCAGCAGCTTACGGGAGGGAGACATGGAGACCCAGTACTTC
CASSLREGDMETQYF
>TRBV5-1|TRBD2|TRBJ2-7|NA
TGCGCCAGCAGCCCCCGTAAAGCGGGGGGATACGAGCAGTACTTC
CASSPRKAGGYEQYF
>TRBV25-1|NA|TRBJ2-1|NA
TGTGCCAGCATCAACGGAGCCGATGAGCAGTTCTTC
CASINGADEQFF
>TRBV7-3|NA|TRBJ2-1|NA
TGTGCCAGCAGCCTCGTTCACAGGGGAGGTATCGATGAGCAGTTCTTC
CASSLVHRGGIDEQFF
>TRBV11-3|NA|TRBJ2-1|few
TGTGCCAGCTGGAAAGGTGGTCTCAATGAGCAGTTCTTC
CASWKGGLNEQFF
>TRBV5-1|NA|TRBJ2-3|NA
TGCGCCAGCAGCTTGAACGGCGGGAGCACAGATACGCAGTATTTT
CASSLNGGSTDTQYF
>TRBV7-3|NA|TRBJ2-3|once
TGTGCCAGCAGCTTAACCCCTGATACGCAGTATTTT
CASSLTPDTQYF
>TRBV11-3|NA|TRBJ2-3|NA
TGTGCCAGCAGCTTAGATAGGCAGGGTAATACGCAGTATTTT
CASSLDRQGNTQYF
>TRBV11-2|TRBD2|TRBJ2-7|few
TGTGCCAGCAGCTTAGATCTAGCGGGGGCGAGGGAGCAGTACTTC
CASSLDLAGAREQYF
>TRBV9|TRBD2|TRBJ2-7|NA
TGTGCCAGCAGCGTAGATTTTGGGGGAGCGGGAGGGCCAGACGAGCAGTACTTC
CASSVDFGGAGGPDEQYF
>TRBV27|NA|TRBJ2-1|NA
TGTGCCAGCAGCCCGCTCGGGGGGACAAGCACCTACAATGAGCAGTTCTTC
CASSPLGGTSTYNEQFF